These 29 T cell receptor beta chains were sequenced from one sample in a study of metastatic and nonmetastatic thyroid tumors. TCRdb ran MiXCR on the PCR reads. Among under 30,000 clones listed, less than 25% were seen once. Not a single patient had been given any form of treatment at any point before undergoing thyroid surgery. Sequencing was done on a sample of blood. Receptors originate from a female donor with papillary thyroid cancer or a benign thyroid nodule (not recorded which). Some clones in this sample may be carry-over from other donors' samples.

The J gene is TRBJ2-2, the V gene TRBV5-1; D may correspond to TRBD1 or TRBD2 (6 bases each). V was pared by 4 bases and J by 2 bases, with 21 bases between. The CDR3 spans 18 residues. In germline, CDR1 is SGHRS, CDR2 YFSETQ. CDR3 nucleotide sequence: TGCGCCAGCAGCACGCTCCCCGTTGGGGGGCGCAACACCGGGGAGCTGTTTTTT. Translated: CASSTLPVGGRNTGELFF.

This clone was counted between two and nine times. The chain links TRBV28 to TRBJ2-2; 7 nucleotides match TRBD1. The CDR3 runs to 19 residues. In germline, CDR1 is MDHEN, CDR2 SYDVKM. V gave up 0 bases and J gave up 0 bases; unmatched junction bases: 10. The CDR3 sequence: CASSLWPLSQGANTGELFF. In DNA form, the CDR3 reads TGTGCCAGCAGTTTATGGCCCCTTTCCCAGGGGGCGAACACCGGGGAGCTGTTTTTT.

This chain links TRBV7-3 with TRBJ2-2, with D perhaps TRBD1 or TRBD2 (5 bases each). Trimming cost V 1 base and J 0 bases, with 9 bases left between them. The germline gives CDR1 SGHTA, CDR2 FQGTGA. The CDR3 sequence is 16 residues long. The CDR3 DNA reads TGTGCCAGCAGCTTAATGCCGGGGCCGAACACCGGGGAGCTGTTTTTT. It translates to CASSLMPGPNTGELFF.

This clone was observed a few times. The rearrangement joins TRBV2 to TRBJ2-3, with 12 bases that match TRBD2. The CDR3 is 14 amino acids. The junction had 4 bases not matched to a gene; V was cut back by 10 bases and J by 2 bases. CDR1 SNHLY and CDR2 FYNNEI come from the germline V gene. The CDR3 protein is CATTSGGITDTQYF. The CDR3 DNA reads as TGTGCCACCACTAGCGGGGGGATCACAGATACGCAGTATTTT.

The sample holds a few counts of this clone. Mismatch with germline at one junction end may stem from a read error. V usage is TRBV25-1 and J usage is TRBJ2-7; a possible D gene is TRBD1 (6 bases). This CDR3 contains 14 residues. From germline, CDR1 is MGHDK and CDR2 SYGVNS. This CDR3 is CASSRVTGRHEEYF. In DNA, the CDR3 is TGTGCCAGCAGTCGAGTCACAGGGAGACACGAGGAGTACTTC.

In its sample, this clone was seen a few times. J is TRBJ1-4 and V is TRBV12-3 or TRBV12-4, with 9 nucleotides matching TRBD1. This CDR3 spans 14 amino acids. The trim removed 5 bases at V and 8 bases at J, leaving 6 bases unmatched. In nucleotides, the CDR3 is TGTGCCAGCAGTCCGGGACAGGGTGGGGAAAAACTGTTTTTT. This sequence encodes CASSPGQGGEKLFF.

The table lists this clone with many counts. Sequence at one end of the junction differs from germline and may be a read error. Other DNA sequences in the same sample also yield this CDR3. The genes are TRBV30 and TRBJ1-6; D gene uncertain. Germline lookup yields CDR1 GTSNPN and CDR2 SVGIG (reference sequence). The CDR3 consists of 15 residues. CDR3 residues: CAWSVVAVDNSPLHF. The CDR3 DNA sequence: TGTGCCTGGAGTGTGGTGGCGGTAGATAATTCACCCCTTCACTTT.

CDR3 sequence (DNA): TGTGCCGGCCCTTTGAGCTCTGGGGCCAACGTCCTGACTTTC. Translated: CAGPLSSGANVLTF. The chain recombines TRBV30 with TRBJ2-6; no firm D call. The CDR3 extends over 14 amino acids. Germline V gene data show CDR1 as GTSNPN and CDR2 as SVGIG (reference sequence). V was clipped by 8 bases and J by 0 bases, with 11 bases between them.

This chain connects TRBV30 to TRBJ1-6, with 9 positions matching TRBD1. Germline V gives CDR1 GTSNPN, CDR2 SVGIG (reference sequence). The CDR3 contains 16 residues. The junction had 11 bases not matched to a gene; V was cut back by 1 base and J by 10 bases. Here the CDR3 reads CAWSGRGTGKQSPLHF. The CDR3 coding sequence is TGTGCCTGGAGTGGCCGCGGGACAGGGAAACAATCACCCCTCCACTTT.

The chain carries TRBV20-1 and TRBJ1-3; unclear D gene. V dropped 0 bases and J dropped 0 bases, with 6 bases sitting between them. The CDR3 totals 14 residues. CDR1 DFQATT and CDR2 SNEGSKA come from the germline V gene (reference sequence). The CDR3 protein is CSARDVSSGNTIYF. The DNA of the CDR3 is TGCAGTGCTAGAGATGTAAGCTCTGGAAACACCATATATTTT.

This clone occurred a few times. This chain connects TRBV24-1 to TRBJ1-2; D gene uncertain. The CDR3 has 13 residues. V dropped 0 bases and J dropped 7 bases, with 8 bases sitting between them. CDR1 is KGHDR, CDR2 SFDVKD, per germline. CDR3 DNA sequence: TGTGCCACCAGTGATTTGCGTTCTTTTGGCTACACCTTC. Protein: CATSDLRSFGYTF.

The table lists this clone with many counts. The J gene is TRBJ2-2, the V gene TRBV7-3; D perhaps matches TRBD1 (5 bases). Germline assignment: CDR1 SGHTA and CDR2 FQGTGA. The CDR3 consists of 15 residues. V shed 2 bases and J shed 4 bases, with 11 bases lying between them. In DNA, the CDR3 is TGTGCCAGCAGCTTAGAAGGGGCGCGCACCGGGGAGCTGTTTTTT. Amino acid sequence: CASSLEGARTGELFF.

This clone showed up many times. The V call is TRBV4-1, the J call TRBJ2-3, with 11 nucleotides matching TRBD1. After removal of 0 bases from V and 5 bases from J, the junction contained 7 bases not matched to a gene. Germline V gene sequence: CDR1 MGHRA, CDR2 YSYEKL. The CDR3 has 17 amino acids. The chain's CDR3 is CASSQDSPGQGEDTQYF. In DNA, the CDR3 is TGCGCCAGCAGCCAAGATTCCCCGGGACAGGGGGAAGATACGCAGTATTTT.

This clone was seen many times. CDR3 protein: CASSQQGEWTEAFF. In DNA form, the CDR3 reads TGTGCCAGCAGCCAACAGGGGGAATGGACTGAAGCTTTCTTT. V usage is TRBV7-9 and J usage is TRBJ1-1; 8 bases fit TRBD1. The junction had 7 bases not matched to a gene; V was cut back by 5 bases and J by 5 bases. Germline assignment: CDR1 SEHNR and CDR2 FQNEAQ (reference sequence). The CDR3 length is 14 residues.

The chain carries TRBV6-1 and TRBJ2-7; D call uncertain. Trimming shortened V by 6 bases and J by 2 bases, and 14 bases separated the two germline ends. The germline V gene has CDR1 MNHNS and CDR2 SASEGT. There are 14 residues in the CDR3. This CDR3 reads CASRSGQPTYEQYF. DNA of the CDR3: TGTGCCAGCAGGAGTGGGCAGCCTACCTACGAGCAGTACTTC.

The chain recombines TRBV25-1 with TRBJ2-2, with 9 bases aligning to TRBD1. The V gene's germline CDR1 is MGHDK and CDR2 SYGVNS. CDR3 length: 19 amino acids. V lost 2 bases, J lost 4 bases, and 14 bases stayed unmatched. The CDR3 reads CASSEPPGQGSIGTGELFF. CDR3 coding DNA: TGTGCCAGCAGTGAACCTCCGGGACAGGGTTCGATTGGCACCGGGGAGCTGTTTTTT.

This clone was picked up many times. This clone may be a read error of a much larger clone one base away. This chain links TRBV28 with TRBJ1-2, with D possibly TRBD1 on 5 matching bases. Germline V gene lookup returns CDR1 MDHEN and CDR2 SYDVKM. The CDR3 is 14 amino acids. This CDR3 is CAGSLSGTNYGYTF. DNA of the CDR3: TGTGCCGGCAGTTTGTCAGGGACTAACTATGGCTACACCTTC.

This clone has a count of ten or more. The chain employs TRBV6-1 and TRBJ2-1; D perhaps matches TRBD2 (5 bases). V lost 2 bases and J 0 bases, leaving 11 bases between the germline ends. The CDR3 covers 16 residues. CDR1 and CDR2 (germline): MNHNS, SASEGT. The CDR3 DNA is TGTGCCAGCAGTGAAACTAGGTGGAGCTCCTACAATGAGCAGTTCTTC. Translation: CASSETRWSSYNEQFF.

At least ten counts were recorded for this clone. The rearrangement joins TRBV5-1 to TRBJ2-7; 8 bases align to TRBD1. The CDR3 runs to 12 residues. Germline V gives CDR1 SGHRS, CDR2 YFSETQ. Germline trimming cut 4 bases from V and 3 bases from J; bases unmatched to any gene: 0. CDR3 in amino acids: CASSTGGYEQYF. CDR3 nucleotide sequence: TGCGCCAGCAGCACAGGGGGCTACGAGCAGTACTTC. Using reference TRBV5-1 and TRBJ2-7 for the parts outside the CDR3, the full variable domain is KAGVTQTPRYLIKTRGQQVTLSCSPISGHRSVSWYQQTPGQGLQFLFEYFSETQRNKGNFPGRFSGRQFSNSRSEMNVSTLELGDSALYLCASSTGGYEQYFGPGTRLTVT.

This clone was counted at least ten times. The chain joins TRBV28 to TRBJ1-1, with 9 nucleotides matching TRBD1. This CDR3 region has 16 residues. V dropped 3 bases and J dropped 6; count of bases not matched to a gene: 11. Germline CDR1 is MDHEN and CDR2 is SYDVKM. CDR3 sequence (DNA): TGTGCCAGCAGTTTCCCTCCGGGACAGGGTTTCTCTGAAGCTTTCTTT. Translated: CASSFPPGQGFSEAFF.

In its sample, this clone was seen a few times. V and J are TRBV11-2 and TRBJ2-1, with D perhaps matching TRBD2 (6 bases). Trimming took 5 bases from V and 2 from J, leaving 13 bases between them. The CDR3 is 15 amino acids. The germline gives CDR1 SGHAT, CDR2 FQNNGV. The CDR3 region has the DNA TGTGCCAGCAGCGCGTCAGGCGGGACCTACAATGAGCAGTTCTTC. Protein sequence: CASSASGGTYNEQFF.

The CDR3 spells CASSFQGAIHPQHF. The DNA for the CDR3 is TGTGCCAGCAGTTTTCAGGGGGCCATTCACCCCCAGCATTTT. V is TRBV28 and J is TRBJ1-5; the match to TRBD1 covers 8 bases. V lost 3 bases and J lost 10; bases outside the gene matches: 8. The CDR3 spans 14 residues. Germline V gene sequence: CDR1 MDHEN, CDR2 SYDVKM.

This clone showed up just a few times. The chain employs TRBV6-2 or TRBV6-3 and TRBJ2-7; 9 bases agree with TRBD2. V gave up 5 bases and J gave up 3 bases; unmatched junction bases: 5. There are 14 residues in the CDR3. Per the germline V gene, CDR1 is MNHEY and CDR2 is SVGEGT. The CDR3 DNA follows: TGTGCCAGCAGTCCCGGGACTAGCATCTACGAGCAGTACTTC. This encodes CASSPGTSIYEQYF.

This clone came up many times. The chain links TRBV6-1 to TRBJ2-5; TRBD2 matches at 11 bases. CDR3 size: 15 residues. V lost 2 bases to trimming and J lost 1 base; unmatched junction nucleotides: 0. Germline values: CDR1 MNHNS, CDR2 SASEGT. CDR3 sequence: CASSELAGGQETQYF. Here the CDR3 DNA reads TGTGCCAGCAGTGAACTAGCGGGGGGCCAAGAGACCCAGTACTTC.

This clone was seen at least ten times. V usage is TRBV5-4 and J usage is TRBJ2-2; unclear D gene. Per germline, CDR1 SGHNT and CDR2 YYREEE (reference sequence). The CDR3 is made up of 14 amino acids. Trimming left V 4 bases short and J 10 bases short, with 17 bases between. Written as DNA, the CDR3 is TGTGCCAGCAGCCCGGAGCAAACCAGACAGGAGCTGTTTTTT. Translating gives CASSPEQTRQELFF.

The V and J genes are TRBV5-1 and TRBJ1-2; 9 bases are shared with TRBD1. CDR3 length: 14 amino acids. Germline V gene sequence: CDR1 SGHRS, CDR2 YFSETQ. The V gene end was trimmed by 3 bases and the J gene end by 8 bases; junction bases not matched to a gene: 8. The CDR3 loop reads CASSSSGTGTGYTF. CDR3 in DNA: TGCGCCAGCAGCTCCTCCGGGACAGGGACCGGCTACACCTTC.

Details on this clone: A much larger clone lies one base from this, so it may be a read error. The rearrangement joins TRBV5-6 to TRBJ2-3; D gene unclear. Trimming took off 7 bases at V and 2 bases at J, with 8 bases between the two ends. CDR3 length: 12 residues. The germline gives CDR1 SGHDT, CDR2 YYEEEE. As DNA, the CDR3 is TGTGCCAGCGGATCTAACACAGATACGCAGTATTTT. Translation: CASGSNTDTQYF.

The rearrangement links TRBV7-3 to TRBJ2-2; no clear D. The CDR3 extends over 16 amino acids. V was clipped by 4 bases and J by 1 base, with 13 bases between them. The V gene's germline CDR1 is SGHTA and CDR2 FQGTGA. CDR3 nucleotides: TGTGCCAGCAGCTCCCGTTTTGGATTGAACACCGGGGAGCTGTTTTTT. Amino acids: CASSSRFGLNTGELFF.

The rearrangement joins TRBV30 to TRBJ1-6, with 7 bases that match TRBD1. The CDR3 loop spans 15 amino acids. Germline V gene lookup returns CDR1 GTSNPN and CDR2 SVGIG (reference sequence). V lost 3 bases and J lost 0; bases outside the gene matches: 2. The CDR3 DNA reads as TGTGCCTGGAGCCGGGACAGCTCCTATAATTCACCCCTCCACTTT. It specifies CAWSRDSSYNSPLHF.